This TCR beta chain was identified in a study of cytomegalovirus exposure and HLA in healthy donors. Study background: The 120 validation repertoires matched the 500 to 750 first-cohort repertoires in platform, a later analysis reported. Study findings and constraints: A few chains tied to CMV proved CMV antigen-specific in vitro. The classifier reportedly diagnosed cytomegalovirus status with high specificity and sensitivity. Rare sequences made up most TCRs, while some public TCRs were found in many donors.

TCRdb's table, derived via immunoSEQ multiplex PCR, lists solely in-frame clones and lacks some. Of 100,000 to 120,000 clones in the sample, about nine tenths were seen once. The V gene lost 8 bases and the J gene lost 6 bases, with 14 bases spanning the gap. CDR3 size: 12 residues. CDR1 is SGHTA, CDR2 FQGNSA, per germline. This clone was picked up one time. Its antigen is unknown. Sample: PBMCs. The TCR comes from a woman aged 18-29 years in good health and CMV-seronegative. The J gene is TRBJ2-7, the V gene TRBV7-2; no firm D call. The CDR3 DNA is TGTGCCAGCGGTCCCAGAACGTTCGAGCAGTACTTC. This gives the protein CASGPRTFEQYF. The full variable domain, completed using reference TRBV7-2 and TRBJ2-7, is GAGVSQSPSNKVTEKGKDVELRCDPISGHTALYWYRQSLGQGLEFLIYFQGNSAPDKSGLPSDRFSAERTGGSVSTLTIQRTQQEDSAVYLCASGPRTFEQYFGPGTRLTVT.